This T cell receptor beta chain was identified in a study of T cells in Graves' hyperthyroidism and ophthalmopathy. This clonotype came up many times. TCR beta CDR3 region amplification was performed from RNA transcripts. The TCR CDR3 first-round RT-PCR relied on the HTBI primer set. One entry per CDR3 protein results from TCRdb running MiXCR on the multiplex PCR reads. Among hundreds of thousands of distinct CDR3 sequences, over 35% were seen once, and the ten largest hold 7% to 10%. This CDR3 has 14 residues. The V gene's germline CDR1 is DFQATT and CDR2 SNEGSKA (reference sequence). The ends were cut back, 0 bases at V and 6 bases at J, with 12 bases in the middle.

The sequenced material came from blood. This receptor was obtained from a man between 18 and 35 years old with Graves' hyperthyroidism. The J gene is TRBJ1-5, the V gene TRBV20-1, with TRBD1 as a possible D gene (6 bases). Here the CDR3 reads CSAREAGDVQPQHF. The DNA of the CDR3 is TGCAGTGCTAGAGAGGCAGGGGATGTTCAGCCCCAGCATTTT.